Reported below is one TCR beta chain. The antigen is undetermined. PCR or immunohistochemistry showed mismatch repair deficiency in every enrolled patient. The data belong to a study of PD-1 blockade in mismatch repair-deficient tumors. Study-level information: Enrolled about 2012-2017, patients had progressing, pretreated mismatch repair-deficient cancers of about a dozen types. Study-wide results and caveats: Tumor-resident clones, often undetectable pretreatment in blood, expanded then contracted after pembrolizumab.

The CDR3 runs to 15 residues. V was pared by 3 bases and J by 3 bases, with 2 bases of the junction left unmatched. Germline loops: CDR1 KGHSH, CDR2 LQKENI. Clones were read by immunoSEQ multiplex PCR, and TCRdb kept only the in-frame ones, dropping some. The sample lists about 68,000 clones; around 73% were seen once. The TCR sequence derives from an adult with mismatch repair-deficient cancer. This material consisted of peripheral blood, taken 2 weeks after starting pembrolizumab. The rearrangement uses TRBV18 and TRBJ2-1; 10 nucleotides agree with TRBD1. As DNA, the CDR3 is TGTGCCAGCTCACCCGGGACAGGGGTCTACAATGAGCAGTTCTTC. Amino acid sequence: CASSPGTGVYNEQFF.